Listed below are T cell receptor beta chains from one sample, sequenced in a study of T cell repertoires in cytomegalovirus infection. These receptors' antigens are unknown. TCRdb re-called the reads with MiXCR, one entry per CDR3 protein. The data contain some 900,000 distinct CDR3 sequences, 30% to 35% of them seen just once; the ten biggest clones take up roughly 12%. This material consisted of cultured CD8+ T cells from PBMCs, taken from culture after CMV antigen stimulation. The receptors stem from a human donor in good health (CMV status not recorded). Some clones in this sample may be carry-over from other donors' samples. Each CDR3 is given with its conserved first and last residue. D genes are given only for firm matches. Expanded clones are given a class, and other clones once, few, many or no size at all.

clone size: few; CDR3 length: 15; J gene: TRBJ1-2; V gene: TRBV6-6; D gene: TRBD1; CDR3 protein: CASSYSRQGFGGYTF; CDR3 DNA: TGTGCCAGCAGTTACTCGCGACAGGGATTCGGCGGCTACACCTTC
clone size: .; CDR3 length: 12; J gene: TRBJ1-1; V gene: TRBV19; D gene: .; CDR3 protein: CASIGHTVEAFF; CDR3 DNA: TGTGCCAGTATAGGACATACGGTTGAAGCTTTCTTT
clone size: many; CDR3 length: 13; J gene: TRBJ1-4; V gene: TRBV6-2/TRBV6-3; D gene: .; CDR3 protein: CASLESTNEKLFF; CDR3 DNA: TGTGCCAGCCTGGAATCAACTAATGAAAAACTGTTTTTT
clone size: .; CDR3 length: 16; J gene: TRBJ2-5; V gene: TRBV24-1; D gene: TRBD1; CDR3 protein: CATSERTGGAEETQYF; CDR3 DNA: TGTGCCACCAGTGAACGTACAGGGGGCGCGGAAGAGACCCAGTACTTC
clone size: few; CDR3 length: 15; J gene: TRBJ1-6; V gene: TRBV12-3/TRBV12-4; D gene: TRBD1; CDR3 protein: CASSDPRTGNSPLHF; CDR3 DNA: TGTGCCAGCAGTGACCCCCGGACAGGGAATTCACCCCTCCACTTT
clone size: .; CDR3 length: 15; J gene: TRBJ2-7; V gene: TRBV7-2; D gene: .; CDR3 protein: CASSSASGPSYEQYF; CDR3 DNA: TGTGCCAGCAGTTCCGCTTCGGGACCCTCCTACGAGCAGTACTTC
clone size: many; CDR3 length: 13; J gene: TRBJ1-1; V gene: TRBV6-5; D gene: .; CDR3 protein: CASSYDPGREAFF; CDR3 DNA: TGTGCCAGCAGTTACGATCCGGGCCGTGAAGCTTTCTTT
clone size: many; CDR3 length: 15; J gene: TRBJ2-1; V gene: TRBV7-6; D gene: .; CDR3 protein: CASRSRQDAYNEQFF; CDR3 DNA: TGTGCCAGCAGATCAAGACAGGATGCCTACAATGAGCAGTTCTTC
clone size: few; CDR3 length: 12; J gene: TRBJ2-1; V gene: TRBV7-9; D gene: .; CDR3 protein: CASSLWSDEQFF; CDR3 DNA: TGTGCCAGCAGCTTGTGGTCAGATGAGCAGTTCTTC
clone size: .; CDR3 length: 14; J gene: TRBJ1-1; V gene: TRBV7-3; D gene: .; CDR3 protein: CASSLVAGYTEAFF; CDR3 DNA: TGTGCCAGCAGCTTAGTGGCAGGGTACACTGAAGCTTTCTTT
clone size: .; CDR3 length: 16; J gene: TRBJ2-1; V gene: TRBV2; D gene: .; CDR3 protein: CASSDLGSDPNNEQFF; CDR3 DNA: TGTGCCAGCAGTGATCTCGGAAGCGACCCGAACAATGAGCAGTTCTTC
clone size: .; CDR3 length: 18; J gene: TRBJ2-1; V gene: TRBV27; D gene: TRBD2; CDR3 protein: CASSFQASGGPIYNEQFF; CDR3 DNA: TGTGCCAGCAGTTTCCAGGCTAGCGGGGGGCCAATCTACAATGAGCAGTTCTTC
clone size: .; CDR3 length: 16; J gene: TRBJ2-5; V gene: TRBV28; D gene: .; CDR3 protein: CASMNTGSGTEETQYF; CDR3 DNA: TGTGCCAGCATGAACACAGGGAGTGGTACGGAGGAGACCCAGTACTTC
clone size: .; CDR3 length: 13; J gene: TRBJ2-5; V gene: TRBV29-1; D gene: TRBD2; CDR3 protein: CSVVAGGPETQYF; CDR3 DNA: TGCAGCGTTGTAGCGGGGGGGCCAGAGACCCAGTACTTC
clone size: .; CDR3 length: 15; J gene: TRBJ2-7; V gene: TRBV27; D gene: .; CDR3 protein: CASSLASSTVYEQYF; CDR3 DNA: TGTGCCAGCAGTCTCGCCAGCTCGACAGTTTACGAGCAGTACTTC
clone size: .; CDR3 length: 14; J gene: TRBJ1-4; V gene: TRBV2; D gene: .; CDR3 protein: CASKREIGDEKLFF; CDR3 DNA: TGTGCCAGCAAAAGGGAAATAGGAGATGAAAAACTGTTTTTT
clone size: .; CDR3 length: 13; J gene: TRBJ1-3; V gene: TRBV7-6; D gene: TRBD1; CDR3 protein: CASTNDREDTIYF; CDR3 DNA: TGTGCCAGCACCAATGACAGGGAAGACACCATATATTTT
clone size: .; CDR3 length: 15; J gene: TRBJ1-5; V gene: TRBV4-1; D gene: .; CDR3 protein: CASSQDMRGKQPQHF; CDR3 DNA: TGCGCCAGCAGCCAAGATATGCGGGGGAAACAGCCCCAGCATTTT
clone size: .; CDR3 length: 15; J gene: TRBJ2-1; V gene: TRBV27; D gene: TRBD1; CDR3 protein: CASSLDRGPRNEQFF; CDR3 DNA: TGTGCCAGCAGTTTGGACAGGGGGCCGAGGAATGAGCAGTTCTTC
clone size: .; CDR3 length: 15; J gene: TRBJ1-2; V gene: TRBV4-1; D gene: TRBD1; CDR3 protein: CASSPSRDRGGGYTF; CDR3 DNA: TGCGCCAGCAGCCCCAGCCGGGACAGGGGTGGTGGCTACACCTTC
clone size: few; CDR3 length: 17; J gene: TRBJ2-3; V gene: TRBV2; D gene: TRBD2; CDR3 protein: CASSEGVSGGPQDTQYF; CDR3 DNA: TGTGCCAGCAGTGAAGGAGTTAGCGGGGGGCCCCAGGATACGCAGTATTTT
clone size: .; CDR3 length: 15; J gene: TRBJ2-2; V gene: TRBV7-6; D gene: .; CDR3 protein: CASSSTPSNTGELFF; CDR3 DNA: TGTGCCAGCAGCTCTACTCCATCGAACACCGGGGAGCTGTTTTTT
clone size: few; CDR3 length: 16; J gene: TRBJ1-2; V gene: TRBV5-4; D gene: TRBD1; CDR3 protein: CASSPMEGASGYGYTF; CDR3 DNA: TGTGCCAGCAGCCCGATGGAGGGGGCGAGCGGCTATGGCTACACCTTC
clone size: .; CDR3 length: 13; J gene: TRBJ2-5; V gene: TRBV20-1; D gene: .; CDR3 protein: CSALTAGGETQYF; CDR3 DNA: TGCAGTGCCCTGACCGCGGGTGGGGAGACCCAGTACTTC
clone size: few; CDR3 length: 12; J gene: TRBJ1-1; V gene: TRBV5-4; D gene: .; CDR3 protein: CASSIRNTEAFF; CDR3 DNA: TGTGCCAGCAGCATAAGGAACACTGAAGCTTTCTTT
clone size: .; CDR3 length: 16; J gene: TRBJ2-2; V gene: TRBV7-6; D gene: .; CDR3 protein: CASSLVYRANTEELFF; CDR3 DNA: TGTGCCAGCAGCTTAGTATACAGGGCGAACACCGAGGAGCTGTTTTTT
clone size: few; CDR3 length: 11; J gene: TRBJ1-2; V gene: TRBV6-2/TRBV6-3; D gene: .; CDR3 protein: CASSSPGLHRF; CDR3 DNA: TGTGCCAGCAGTTCCCCGGGACTCCATCGCTTC
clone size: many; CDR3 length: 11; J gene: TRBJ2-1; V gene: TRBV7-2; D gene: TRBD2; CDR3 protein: CASSPGTKMFF; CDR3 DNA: TGTGCCAGCAGCCCCGGGACTAAAATGTTCTTC
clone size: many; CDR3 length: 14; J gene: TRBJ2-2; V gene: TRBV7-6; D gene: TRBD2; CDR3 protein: CASSWTSPTGELFF; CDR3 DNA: TGTGCCAGCAGCTGGACTAGCCCCACCGGGGAGCTGTTTTTT
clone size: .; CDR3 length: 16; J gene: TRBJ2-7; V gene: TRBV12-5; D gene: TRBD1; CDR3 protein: CASGFRKQGEGYEQYF; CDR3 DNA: TGTGCTAGTGGTTTTCGAAAACAGGGGGAAGGCTACGAGCAGTACTTC
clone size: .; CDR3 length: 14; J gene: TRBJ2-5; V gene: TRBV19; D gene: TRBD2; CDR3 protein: CASSGGGRQETQYF; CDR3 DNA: TGTGCCAGTAGTGGCGGGGGGAGACAAGAGACCCAGTACTTC
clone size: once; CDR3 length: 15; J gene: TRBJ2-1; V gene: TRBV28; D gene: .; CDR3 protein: CVSSQTGRSYNEQFF; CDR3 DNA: TGTGTCAGCAGTCAAACAGGGCGCTCCTACAATGAGCAGTTCTTC
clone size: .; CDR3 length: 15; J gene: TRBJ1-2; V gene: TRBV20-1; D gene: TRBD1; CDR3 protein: CSARLATGYTAGYTF; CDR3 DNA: TGCAGTGCTAGACTAGCGACAGGGTATACCGCTGGCTACACCTTC
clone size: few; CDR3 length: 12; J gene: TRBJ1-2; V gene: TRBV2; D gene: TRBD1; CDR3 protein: CASRGTVDGYTF; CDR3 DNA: TGTGCCAGCAGAGGGACAGTTGATGGCTACACCTTC
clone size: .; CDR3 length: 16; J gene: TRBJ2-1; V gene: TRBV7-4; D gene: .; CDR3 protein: CASSLRSGERYNEQFF; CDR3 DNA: TGTGCCAGCAGCTTAAGGTCGGGTGAGCGCTACAATGAGCAGTTCTTC
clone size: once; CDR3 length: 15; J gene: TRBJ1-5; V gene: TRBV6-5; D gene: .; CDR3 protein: CASAEETGSNQPQHF; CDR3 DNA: TGTGCCAGTGCAGAGGAGACGGGGAGCAATCAGCCCCAGCATTTT
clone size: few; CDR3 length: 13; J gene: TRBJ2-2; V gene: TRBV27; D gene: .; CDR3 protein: CASKTGGAGELFF; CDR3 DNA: TGTGCCAGCAAAACAGGGGGGGCCGGGGAGCTGTTTTTT
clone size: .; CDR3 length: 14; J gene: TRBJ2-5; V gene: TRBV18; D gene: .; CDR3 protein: CASSPYRVQETQYF; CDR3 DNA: TGTGCCAGCTCACCCTACAGGGTTCAAGAGACCCAGTACTTC
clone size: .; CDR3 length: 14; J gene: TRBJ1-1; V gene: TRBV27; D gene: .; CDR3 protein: CVSSLGGVVSEAFF; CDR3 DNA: TGTGTCAGCAGTTTGGGGGGGGTGGTCTCTGAAGCTTTCTTT
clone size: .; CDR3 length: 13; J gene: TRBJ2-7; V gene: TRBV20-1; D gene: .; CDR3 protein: CSARGDGPYEQYF; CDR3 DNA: TGCAGTGCTAGGGGGGACGGCCCCTACGAGCAGTACTTC
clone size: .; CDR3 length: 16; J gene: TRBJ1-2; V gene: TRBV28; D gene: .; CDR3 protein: CASSLFRSRLNYGYTF; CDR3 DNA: TGTGCCAGCAGTTTATTCAGGTCCCGACTTAACTATGGCTACACCTTC
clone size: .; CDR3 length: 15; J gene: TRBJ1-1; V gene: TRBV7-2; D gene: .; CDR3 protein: CASSLRASPYTEAFF; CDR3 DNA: TGTGCCAGCAGCTTAAGGGCCAGTCCGTACACTGAAGCTTTCTTT
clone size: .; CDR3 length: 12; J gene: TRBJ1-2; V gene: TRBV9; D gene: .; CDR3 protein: CASSPNLGGYTF; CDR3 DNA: TGTGCCAGCAGCCCGAACTTGGGTGGCTACACCTTC
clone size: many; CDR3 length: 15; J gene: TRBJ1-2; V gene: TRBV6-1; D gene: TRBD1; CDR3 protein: CASRTGGTGGSHNTF; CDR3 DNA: TGTGCCAGCAGGACAGGCGGGACAGGGGGTTCTCACAACACCTTC
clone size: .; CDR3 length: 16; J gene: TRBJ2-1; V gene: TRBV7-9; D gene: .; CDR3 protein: CASSLKKGGGQNEQFF; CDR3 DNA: TGTGCCAGCAGCTTAAAGAAGGGGGGGGGACAAAATGAGCAGTTCTTC
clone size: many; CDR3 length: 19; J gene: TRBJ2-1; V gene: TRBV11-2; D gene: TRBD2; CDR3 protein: CASSSRPFTTSGGADEQFF; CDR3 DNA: TGTGCCAGCAGCTCGAGGCCCTTTACGACTAGCGGGGGGGCTGATGAGCAGTTCTTC
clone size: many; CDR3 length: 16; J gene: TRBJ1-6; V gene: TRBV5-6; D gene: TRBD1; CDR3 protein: CASSIIRDRDNSPLHF; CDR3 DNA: TGTGCCAGCAGCATCATCCGGGACAGGGATAATTCACCCCTCCACTTT
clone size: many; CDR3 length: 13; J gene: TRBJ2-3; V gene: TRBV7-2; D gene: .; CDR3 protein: CASALISTDTQYF; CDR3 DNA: TGTGCCAGCGCCCTTATAAGCACAGATACGCAGTATTTT
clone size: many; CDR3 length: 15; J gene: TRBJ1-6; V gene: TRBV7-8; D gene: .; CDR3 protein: CASRPLGGDNSPLHF; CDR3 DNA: TGTGCCAGCAGACCCCTGGGGGGGGATAATTCACCCCTCCACTTT
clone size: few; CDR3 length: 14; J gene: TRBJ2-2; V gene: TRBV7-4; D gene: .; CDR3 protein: CASSAGQNTGELFF; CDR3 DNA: TGTGCCAGCAGCGCTGGACAGAACACCGGGGAGCTGTTTTTT
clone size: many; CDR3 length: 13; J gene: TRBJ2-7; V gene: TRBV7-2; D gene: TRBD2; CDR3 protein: CASSQGLAGEQYF; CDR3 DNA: TGTGCCAGCAGCCAAGGACTAGCGGGGGAGCAGTACTTC
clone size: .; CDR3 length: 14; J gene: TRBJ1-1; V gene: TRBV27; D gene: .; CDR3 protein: CANSLNRQYTEAFF; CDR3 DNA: TGTGCCAACAGTTTGAACAGGCAATACACTGAAGCTTTCTTT
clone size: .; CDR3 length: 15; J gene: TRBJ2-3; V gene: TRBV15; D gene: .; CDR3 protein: CATSRETVPTDTQYF; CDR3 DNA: TGTGCCACCAGCAGAGAGACGGTACCCACAGATACGCAGTATTTT
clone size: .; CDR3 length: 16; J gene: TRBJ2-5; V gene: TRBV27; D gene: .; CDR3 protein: CASSSLPPDILETQYF; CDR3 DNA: TGTGCCAGCAGTTCCCTCCCACCTGACATACTAGAGACCCAGTACTTC
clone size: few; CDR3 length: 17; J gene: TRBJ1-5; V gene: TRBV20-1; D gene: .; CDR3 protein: CSARGLNSEGNHQPQHF; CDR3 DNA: TGCAGTGCTAGAGGGTTAAATTCAGAGGGCAACCATCAGCCCCAGCATTTT
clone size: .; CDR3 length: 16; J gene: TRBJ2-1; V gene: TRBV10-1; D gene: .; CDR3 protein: CASSESWGPRNNEQFF; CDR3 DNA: TGCGCCAGCAGTGAGTCGTGGGGGCCGCGCAACAATGAGCAGTTCTTC
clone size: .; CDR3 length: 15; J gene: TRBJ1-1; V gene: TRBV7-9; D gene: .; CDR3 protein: CASSLVKGMYTEAFF; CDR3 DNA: TGTGCCAGCAGCTTAGTAAAGGGGATGTACACTGAAGCTTTCTTT
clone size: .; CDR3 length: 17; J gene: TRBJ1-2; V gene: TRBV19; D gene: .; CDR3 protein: CASSIGGTRLPYYGYTF; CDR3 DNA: TGTGCCAGTAGTATAGGAGGTACGAGACTTCCTTACTATGGCTACACCTTC